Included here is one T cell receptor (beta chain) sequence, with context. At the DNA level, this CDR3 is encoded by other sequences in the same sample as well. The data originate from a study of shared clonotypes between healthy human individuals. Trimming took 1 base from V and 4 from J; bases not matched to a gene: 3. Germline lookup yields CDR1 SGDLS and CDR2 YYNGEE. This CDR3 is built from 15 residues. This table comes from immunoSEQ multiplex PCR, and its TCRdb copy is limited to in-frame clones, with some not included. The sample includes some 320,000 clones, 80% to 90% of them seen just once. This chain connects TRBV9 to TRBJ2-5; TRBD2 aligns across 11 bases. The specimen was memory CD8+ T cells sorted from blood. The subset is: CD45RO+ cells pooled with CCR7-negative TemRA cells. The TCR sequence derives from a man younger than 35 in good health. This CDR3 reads CASSVSLAGGETQYF. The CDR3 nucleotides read TGTGCCAGCAGCGTAAGTCTAGCGGGAGGAGAGACCCAGTACTTC.